The 2 T cell receptor beta chains reported below all come from one sample, sequenced in a study of identical twins. In TCRdb, the 5' RACE reads were re-called with MiXCR into one record per CDR3 protein. The data hold fewer than 250,000 distinct CDR3 sequences, with around a tenth observed a single time. The sequencing input was memory (CD45RO+) T cells sorted from blood. The receptors come from a woman in her late teens or twenties in good health.

This clonotype was observed a few times. CDR3 coding DNA: TGCAGCGTTGAAGTCGGGGGGGGCGCTGCTTTCTTT. Translating gives CSVEVGGGAAFF. The chain couples TRBV29-1 to TRBJ1-1, with D tentatively TRBD1 (6 bases). Per the germline V gene, CDR1 is SQVTM and CDR2 is ANQGSEA. The CDR3 has 12 amino acids. V lost 1 base, J lost 11 bases, and 14 bases lay in between.

There are many counts of this clonotype. This chain uses TRBV20-1 with TRBJ2-1, with D perhaps TRBD2 (6 bases). CDR3 size: 12 residues. Per the germline V gene, CDR1 is DFQATT and CDR2 is SNEGSKA (reference sequence). V was trimmed by 3 bases and J by 8 bases, leaving 11 bases between them. CDR3: CSASGGAHEQFF. In DNA, the CDR3 is TGCAGTGCTAGCGGGGGTGCCCATGAGCAGTTCTTC.